The clone carrying this T cell receptor beta chain was recorded a few times. Its target is not known. The data were obtained in a study of beta chain features in type 1 diabetes. Notes on the study in general: All four CD4+ subsets of Type 1 diabetes patients contained TCRB CDR3s that were moderately but significantly shorter. Type 1 diabetes patients showed fewer insertions and more deletions at VDJ junctions. Within the patient group, naive, central memory and Treg TCRB repertoires appeared more similar to each other than within healthy donors.

Sorted CD4+ subsets: naive, central memory, regulatory, stem cell-like memory (CD45RO/CCR7/CD25/CD127/CD95/CD27 panel). CDR1 KGHSH and CDR2 LQKENI come from the germline V gene. The CDR3 totals 15 residues. The V segment lost 1 base and the J segment 9 bases; nucleotides outside the gene matches: 6. Sequenced material consisted of expressed TCRB transcripts (all of the isolated RNA was reverse transcribed). Assay: immunoSEQ multiplex PCR; the TCRdb copy retains only in-frame clones and omits some. The table records 100,000 to 150,000 clones, 17% of them present only once. The sequence was obtained from a man between 18 and 29 years old with type 1 diabetes. Sequencing input: central memory CD4+ T cells from blood. The chain links TRBV18 to TRBJ2-1; TRBD2 agrees at 10 bases. The CDR3 here is CASSPLASGSGEQFF. The CDR3 nucleotides read TGTGCCAGCTCACCACTGGCTAGCGGGAGTGGTGAGCAGTTCTTC.